What follows are 32 T cell receptor beta chains derived from one specimen sequenced in a study of blood T cells in healthy people across ages. With a J-beta primer mix and a sample-barcoded 5' primer, a second PCR ran 7 to 11 cycles. TCRdb passed the 5' RACE reads through MiXCR, listing each CDR3 protein once. This sample has around 870,000 distinct CDR3 sequences, with under 30% found just once. The sample comprised blood. These receptors came from a woman of 80 years or more in good health.

This clonotype was picked up many times. The V call is TRBV6-2 or TRBV6-3, the J call TRBJ2-1; D might be TRBD1 (6 bases). The V and J ends lost 1 base and 6 bases respectively, with 16 bases between them. The CDR3 loop spans 16 amino acids. Germline V gene sequence: CDR1 MNHEY, CDR2 SVGEGT. The CDR3 DNA is TGTGCCAGCAGTTACTTACAGGGTTCTGTTGGCAATGAGCAGTTCTTC. Translation: CASSYLQGSVGNEQFF.

Many counts were recorded for this clonotype. V and J are TRBV7-8 and TRBJ2-1, with D maybe TRBD1 (6 bases). The V gene lost 1 base and the J gene lost 10 bases, with 14 bases spanning the gap. The CDR3 covers 14 residues. The germline gives CDR1 SGHVS, CDR2 FQNEAQ. The CDR3 sequence: CASSLVGQLAEQFF. CDR3 nucleotide sequence: TGTGCCAGCAGCTTAGTTGGACAGTTGGCCGAGCAGTTCTTC.

This clonotype has just a few counts. Possible read error: a much larger clone is one base away. This chain joins TRBV4-3 and TRBJ2-3; 7 bases match TRBD1. This CDR3 is built from 14 residues. The V gene's germline CDR1 is LGHNA and CDR2 YSLEER. The CDR3 region is CAGSQTGTAKTQYF. The CDR3 bases are TGCGCCGGCAGCCAGACCGGGACAGCCAAAACGCAGTATTTT.

The genes are TRBV28 and TRBJ2-7, with D tentatively TRBD1 (6 bases). V was shortened by 8 bases and J by 2 bases, with 10 bases between the two germline ends. The germline V gene has CDR1 MDHEN and CDR2 SYDVKM. The CDR3 runs to 12 residues. The CDR3 loop is CASVRDTYEQYF. CDR3 sequence (DNA): TGTGCCAGCGTCAGGGACACCTACGAGCAGTACTTC.

The V and J genes are TRBV6-2 or TRBV6-3 and TRBJ2-1; the match to TRBD2 covers 10 bases. Germline CDR1 reads MNHEY; CDR2 reads SVGEGT. V lost 3 bases, J lost 5 bases, and 10 bases stayed unmatched. The CDR3 loop spans 17 amino acids. The DNA of the CDR3 is TGTGCCAGCAGTTATACGGCTAGCGGGGGCCTGGACAATGAGCAGTTCTTC. This encodes CASSYTASGGLDNEQFF.

This clonotype has ten or more counts. The rearrangement links TRBV4-1 to TRBJ2-2; 7 bases are shared with TRBD1. This CDR3 is 16 amino acids long. Per germline, CDR1 MGHRA and CDR2 YSYEKL. Trimming took 1 base from V and 2 from J; bases not matched to a gene: 4. CDR3 amino acids: CASSQAGTVNTGELFF. CDR3 bases: TGCGCCAGCAGCCAAGCCGGGACAGTTAACACCGGGGAGCTGTTTTTT.

The chain carries TRBV28 and TRBJ2-7; D not certain. Per the germline V gene, CDR1 is MDHEN and CDR2 is SYDVKM. The V end was cut by 3 bases, the J end by 2 bases, with 14 bases between. This CDR3 contains 15 residues. The CDR3 here is CASSFYETPTYEQYF. The CDR3 bases are TGTGCCAGCAGTTTTTACGAAACACCAACCTACGAGCAGTACTTC.

Remarks on this clonotype: This may be a read error: a much more frequent sequence differs by one nucleotide. J is TRBJ2-1 and V is TRBV7-2; D perhaps matches TRBD2 (5 bases). The CDR3 consists of 14 residues. Trimming left V 5 bases short and J 3 bases short, with 11 bases between. Germline lookup yields CDR1 SGHTA and CDR2 FQGNSA. As DNA, the CDR3 is TGTGCCAGCAGCAGCGACTATGGCTACAATGAGCAGTTCTTC. Translation gives CASSSDYGYNEQFF.

About this clonotype: The junction departs from the called germline gene at one end, perhaps through a read error. This sequence joins TRBV10-2 and TRBJ2-1, with D possibly called TRBD1 or TRBD2 (5 bases each). The germline gives CDR1 WSHSY, CDR2 SAAADI. The CDR3 contains 13 residues. CDR3 amino acids: CSSSETGRGEQFF. The CDR3 DNA sequence: TGCTCCAGCAGTGAGACGGGACGAGGGGAGCAGTTCTTC.

In the case of this clonotype: Being one base from a much bigger clone, this may be a read error. The V call is TRBV6-2 or TRBV6-3, the J call TRBJ1-1, with D perhaps TRBD1 (5 bases). V was shortened by 5 bases and J by 10 bases, with 23 bases between the two germline ends. Germline V lookup: CDR1 MNHEY, CDR2 SVGEGT. There are 15 residues in the CDR3. CDR3 region: CASSQTSGGRSGAFF. The CDR3 nucleotides read TGTGCCAGCAGTCAAACTAGCGGGGGTAGGAGTGGAGCTTTCTTT.

The rearrangement links TRBV6-2 or TRBV6-3 to TRBJ2-3; the match to TRBD2 covers 8 bases. This CDR3 is built from 15 residues. Germline assignment: CDR1 MNHEY and CDR2 SVGEGT. The ends lost 0 bases at V and 7 bases at J; junction bases unmatched: 6. The CDR3 sequence: CASSYSSGGPNTQYF. The DNA of the CDR3 is TGTGCCAGCAGTTACTCGTCGGGGGGGCCAAATACGCAGTATTTT.

The rearrangement links TRBV3-1 to TRBJ1-2; tentative D call: TRBD1 (5 bases). This CDR3 is built from 13 residues. Germline CDR1 LGHDT, CDR2 YNNKEL (reference sequence). V was cut by 3 bases and J by 8 bases, with 13 bases left in between. The CDR3 protein is CASSQPGTGGYTF. The CDR3 DNA is TGTGCCAGCAGCCAGCCAGGGACGGGGGGCTACACCTTC. The full variable domain, completed using reference TRBV3-1 and TRBJ1-2, is DTAVSQTPKYLVTQMGNDKSIKCEQNLGHDTMYWYKQDSKKFLKIMFSYNNKELIINETVPNRFSPKSPDKAHLNLHINSLELGDSAVYFCASSQPGTGGYTFGSGTRLTVV.

This clonotype was observed a handful of times. The chain couples TRBV18 to TRBJ1-5; D is unclear. V dropped 2 bases and J dropped 7 bases, with 9 bases sitting between them. Per germline, CDR1 KGHSH and CDR2 LQKENI. This CDR3 region has 13 residues. CDR3 in amino acids: CASSPKQGQPQHF. Here the CDR3 DNA reads TGTGCCAGCTCACCAAAGCAAGGCCAGCCCCAGCATTTT.

The chain employs TRBV14 and TRBJ2-1, with a tentative D call TRBD2 (6 bases). This CDR3 comprises 16 residues. Germline V CDR1 and CDR2: SGHDN, FVKESK. V gave up 3 bases and J gave up 1 base, with 13 bases separating them. Here the CDR3 DNA reads TGTGCCAGCAGCCATACTGGCGGGGTTTCCTACAATGAGCAGTTCTTC. This translates into CASSHTGGVSYNEQFF.

For this clonotype: A much larger clone is a single base away; this may be a read error. The rearrangement uses TRBV20-1 and TRBJ2-5; 8 nucleotides match TRBD1. Germline lookup yields CDR1 DFQATT and CDR2 SNEGSKA (reference sequence). This CDR3 region has 16 residues. J gave up 5 bases and V 0 bases, and 11 bases lay outside the gene matches. This chain's CDR3 is CSARDGTGLRPETQYF. As DNA, the CDR3 is TGCAGTGCTAGAGATGGGACAGGCCTTAGGCCGGAGACCCAGTACTTC.

Regarding this clonotype: This may stem from a read error, because a much larger clone lies one nucleotide away. No DNA is shown, since the ends of the CDR3 on it are uncertain; the CDR3 is the one TCRdb lists. The CDR3 reads CSATDSRSYGCTF. The chain joins TRBV20-1 to TRBJ1-2. Germline CDR1 and CDR2: DFQATT and SNEGSKA (reference sequence). The CDR3 spans 13 residues, counting both ends.

This chain joins TRBV6-6 and TRBJ2-2; 9 bases are a match to TRBD1. J gave up 6 bases and V 5 bases, and 10 bases lay outside the gene matches. Germline values: CDR1 MNHNY, CDR2 SVGAGI (reference sequence). This CDR3 is 16 amino acids long. This CDR3 reads CASSTTDRGTPGELFF. CDR3 sequence (DNA): TGTGCCAGCAGTACCACCGACAGGGGGACCCCCGGGGAGCTGTTTTTT.

This clonotype occurred many times. The genes are TRBV15 and TRBJ2-7, with TRBD1 matching 10 bases. Trimming took 4 bases from V and 3 from J; bases not matched to a gene: 12. CDR1 LNHNV and CDR2 YYDKDF come from the germline V gene (reference sequence). The CDR3 has 17 amino acids. CDR3 bases: TGTGCCACCAGCACACGAGCATCAGGGACAGGGGACTACGAGCAGTACTTC. It translates to CATSTRASGTGDYEQYF.

This clonotype showed up many times. The genes are TRBV18 and TRBJ2-7; D not resolved. Between the trimmed V and J ends, which lost 6 bases and 3 bases, there was a span of 18 bases. CDR3 size: 15 residues. The germline CDR1 and CDR2 sequences are KGHSH and LQKENI. The CDR3 region is CASSQNEGSVYEQYF. CDR3 sequence (DNA): TGTGCCAGCTCGCAAAATGAAGGGTCGGTCTACGAGCAGTACTTC. Based on the CDR3 plus reference TRBV18 and TRBJ2-7, the full variable domain is NAGVMQNPRHLVRRRGQEARLRCSPMKGHSHVYWYRQLPEEGLKFMVYLQKENIIDESGMPKERFSAEFPKEGPSILRIQQVVRGDSAAYFCASSQNEGSVYEQYFGPGTRLTVT.

Comment on this clonotype: A much larger clone lies one base from this, so it may be a read error. J is TRBJ2-7 and V is TRBV27; D might be TRBD2 (5 bases). V gave up 5 bases and J gave up 7 bases, with 21 bases separating them. There are 15 residues in the CDR3. In germline, CDR1 is MNHEY, CDR2 SMNVEV (reference sequence). The CDR3 nucleotides read TGTGCCAGCAGTCCAGACGTTCCCGACTACAATGAGCAGTACTTC. Its protein is CASSPDVPDYNEQYF.

This clonotype was seen only a few times. A much larger clonotype is one base distant, so this may be a read error. The chain recombines TRBV11-2 with TRBJ2-1; D is possibly TRBD2 (6 bases). The CDR3 has 17 amino acids. V shed 5 bases and J shed 2 bases, with 19 bases lying between them. Germline V gene sequence: CDR1 SGHAT, CDR2 FQNNGV. The CDR3 DNA sequence: TGTGCCAGCAGCCTTCCCGGGACTGGCGCAGCCTACAATGAGCAGTTCTTC. As protein: CASSLPGTGAAYNEQFF.

This clonotype was counted many times. The V gene is TRBV6-5, the J gene TRBJ2-1; TRBD1 aligns across 9 bases. The germline V gene encodes CDR1 MNHEY and CDR2 SVGAGI. Trimming cost V 6 bases and J 7 bases; bases outside gene matches: 7. CDR3 size: 14 residues. This CDR3 is CASSPDRGLNEQFF. Written as DNA, the CDR3 is TGTGCCAGCAGCCCGGACAGGGGTCTGAATGAGCAGTTCTTC.

As regards this clonotype: With a much larger clone just one base away, this may be a read error. The chain combines TRBV20-1 with TRBJ2-4; the match to TRBD2 covers 7 bases. The J call could be wrong; TRBJ2-7 is a better fit for the DNA end. CDR1 DFQATT and CDR2 SNEGSKA come from the germline V gene (reference sequence). This CDR3 spans 16 amino acids. This CDR3 is CSARLSGGEIHYEQYF. In nucleotides, the CDR3 is TGCAGTGCTAGACTAAGTGGGGGGGAGATTCACTACGAGCAGTACTTC.

Worth noting for this clonotype: Relative to the germline gene, one junction end is altered; a read error may explain this. The chain has TRBV7-9 and TRBJ2-3, with a weak D call TRBD2 (6 bases). The germline V gene encodes CDR1 SEHNR and CDR2 FQNEAQ (reference sequence). The CDR3 loop spans 13 amino acids. DNA for the CDR3: TGTGCCAGCGGCTTAGCGGCCGAAGATACGCAGTATTTT. This translates into CASGLAAEDTQYF.

This clonotype was seen at least ten times. The chain carries TRBV5-5 and TRBJ1-2; a weak D match, TRBD1 (6 bases). The V gene's germline CDR1 is SGHKS and CDR2 YYEKEE (reference sequence). Trimming took 4 bases from V and 3 from J, leaving 10 bases between them. The CDR3 is 13 amino acids. The CDR3 region has the DNA TGTGCCAGCAGCCGGGCAGGGGACTATGGCTACACCTTC. Translated, it gives CASSRAGDYGYTF.

The chain uses TRBV11-2 and TRBJ2-7, with 7 bases lining up with TRBD2. Losses at the gene ends were 3 bases for V and 7 bases for J; bases not matched to a gene: 15. The length of the CDR3 is 16 residues. Germline V gene data show CDR1 as SGHAT and CDR2 as FQNNGV. In DNA, the CDR3 is TGTGCCAGCAGCTTTTCCCCGGGACGGACGGGGGGTGAGCAGTACTTC. It is translated as CASSFSPGRTGGEQYF.

Regarding this clonotype: With a much larger clone just one base away, this may be a read error. The rearrangement links TRBV9 to TRBJ2-1; the match to TRBD1 covers 7 bases. Per germline, CDR1 SGDLS and CDR2 YYNGEE. After removal of 3 bases from V and 3 bases from J, the junction contained 12 bases not matched to a gene. This CDR3 is 17 amino acids long. CDR3 loop: CASSENPRSGGYNEQFF. The DNA for the CDR3 is TGTGCCAGCAGCGAAAATCCCAGATCAGGGGGCTACAATGAGCAGTTCTTC.

A word on this clonotype: A clone one base away is much larger, so this may be a read error. J is TRBJ2-3 and V is TRBV21-1; the table's D call TRBD2 went unverified against the DNA. TRBV21-1 is annotated as a pseudogene. The CDR3 runs 19 residues. CDR3 protein: CASSKWESDGPKGPDTQYF. The CDR3 bases are TGTGCCAGCAGCAAATGGGAATCTGACGGGCCCAAGGGGCCAGATACGCAGTATTTT.

This clonotype was found many times. This chain connects TRBV7-9 to TRBJ2-7; 7 nucleotides agree with TRBD1. The germline V gene encodes CDR1 SEHNR and CDR2 FQNEAQ (reference sequence). After removal of 9 bases from V and 1 base from J, the junction contained 6 bases not matched to a gene. The CDR3 has 13 residues. CDR3 DNA sequence: TGTGCCAGTACAGGGGTCGATTCCTACGAGCAGTACTTC. Translation: CASTGVDSYEQYF.

This chain connects TRBV7-2 to TRBJ2-2; possible D gene TRBD2, 6 bases. V lost 2 bases, J lost 6 bases, and 7 bases lay in between. CDR3 length equals 13 residues. Germline CDR1 SGHTA, CDR2 FQGNSA. The CDR3 coding sequence is TGTGCCAGCAGCTTATCGGGAGCCGGGGAGCTGTTTTTT. Protein product: CASSLSGAGELFF.

The sample holds a few counts of this clonotype. The chain employs TRBV4-1 and TRBJ1-4; 10 positions agree with TRBD1. The CDR3 loop spans 16 amino acids. V was clipped by 0 bases and J by 8 bases; unmatched bases: 6. Per germline, CDR1 MGHRA and CDR2 YSYEKL. As DNA, the CDR3 is TGCGCCAGCAGCCAAGATCCGGGACAGGGGAAGGAAAAACTGTTTTTT. It encodes CASSQDPGQGKEKLFF.

The CDR3 is CASGTRNNEQFF. CDR3 bases: TGTGCCAGCGGGACGCGGAACAATGAGCAGTTCTTC. The V gene is TRBV6-2 or TRBV6-3, the J gene TRBJ2-1; D may correspond to TRBD1 or TRBD2 (5 bases each). CDR3 length: 12 amino acids. Trimming took 8 bases from V and 5 from J, leaving 10 bases between them. The germline V gene has CDR1 MNHEY and CDR2 SVGEGT.